This T cell receptor beta chain derives from a study of blood T cell repertoires in COVID-19. Study processing details: Amplified reference gene primers provided the basis for estimating nucleated cell counts. Profiled with immunoSEQ multiplex PCR; TCRdb holds only in-frame clones, not every one. V, J and clone size derive from that table, while D and trimming were established from the DNA sequence. The sample shows fewer than 200,000 clones, approximately 80% of them seen only once. Trimming shortened V by 11 bases and J by 1 base, and 12 bases separated the two germline ends. Germline CDR1 is MDHEN and CDR2 is SYDVKM. The CDR3 has 12 residues.

The TCR comes from a woman aged 45-65 years with active or convalescent COVID-19. This chain uses TRBV28 with TRBJ2-7, with D unclear. The material sequenced was peripheral blood. The CDR3 nucleotides are TGTGCCGCCGTCTCCGGTTCCTACGAGCAGTACTTC. Residues: CAAVSGSYEQYF. Looking up the rest from reference TRBV28 and TRBJ2-7 gives the full variable domain: DVKVTQSSRYLVKRTGEKVFLECVQDMDHENMFWYRQDPGLGLRLIYFSYDVKMKEKGDIPEGYSVSREKKERFSLILESASTNQTSMYLCAAVSGSYEQYFGPGTRLTVT.